This TCR beta chain stems from a study of graft-versus-host responses after intestinal transplantation. In this sample, this clone turned up a few times. Using immunoSEQ multiplex PCR, the repertoire was profiled, and TCRdb retains in-frame clones only, with some absent. The sample lists some 4,500 clones, approximately 72% occurring once. CDR3 length: 12 amino acids. V gave up 11 bases and J gave up 8 bases, with 18 bases separating them. In germline, CDR1 is MNHNS, CDR2 SASEGT. Graft tissue processing released intraepithelial and lamina propria lymphocytes. The sequences come from ileum tissue, collected 17 days after transplant. This clonotype was obtained from a human patient who received an intestinal transplant, so some T cells may come from the graft donor. The chain carries TRBV6-1 and TRBJ1-1; a possible D gene is TRBD1 (6 bases). CDR3 amino acids: CAEGGVGVEAFF. In nucleotides, the CDR3 is TGTGCCGAGGGGGGGGTGGGGGTCGAAGCTTTCTTT.